Sequencing of this T cell receptor (beta chain) was carried out in a study of shared clonotypes between healthy human individuals. Only a few counts were recorded for this clone. Every one of the donors was a Caucasian adult that lived in Nashville, Tennessee. TCRdb keeps only in-frame clones here, not all; method: immunoSEQ multiplex PCR. The sample shows under 600,000 clones, about 75% of them seen only once. The V gene lost 4 bases and the J gene lost 5 bases, with 11 bases spanning the gap. The CDR3 loop spans 13 amino acids. CDR1 and CDR2 from the germline V gene are MDHEN and SYDVKM. Sequencing was done on a sample of PBMCs. This chain uses TRBV28 with TRBJ1-1; D might be TRBD1 (5 bases). The receptor was derived from a woman aged 40 to 49 in good health. Some clones in this sample may be carry-over from other donors' samples. The CDR3 region has the DNA TGTGCCAGCAGTTCCTTGGGGGAGACTGAAGCTTTCTTT. Amino acid sequence: CASSSLGETEAFF. Based on the CDR3 plus reference TRBV28 and TRBJ1-1, the full variable domain is DVKVTQSSRYLVKRTGEKVFLECVQDMDHENMFWYRQDPGLGLRLIYFSYDVKMKEKGDIPEGYSVSREKKERFSLILESASTNQTSMYLCASSSLGETEAFFGQGTRLTVV.